This T cell receptor (beta chain) was sequenced for a study of T cells after yellow fever vaccination. Germline CDR1 reads SGHDT; CDR2 reads YYEEEE. Trimming cost V 2 bases and J 4 bases, with 5 bases left between them. The CDR3 contains 12 residues. The sample holds many counts of this clonotype. A universal primer site and UMIs were added as TCR cDNA was made by 5'RACE template switching. TCRdb re-called the 5' RACE reads with MiXCR, one entry per CDR3 protein. The sample carries hundreds of thousands of distinct CDR3 sequences, roughly 14% recorded once. The TCR was taken from a man in his thirties or forties who received the YFV17D yellow fever vaccine. This chain connects TRBV5-6 to TRBJ2-3; the D is unclear. The starting material was PBMCs, obtained on the day of the yellow fever booster vaccination. CDR3 residues: CASSFISDTQYF. The CDR3 nucleotides are TGTGCCAGCAGCTTCATCTCAGATACGCAGTATTTT.